This is a list of T cell receptor beta chains from one sample in a study of cytomegalovirus exposure and HLA in healthy donors. Clones were read by immunoSEQ multiplex PCR, and TCRdb kept only the in-frame ones, dropping some. The data contain roughly 98,000 clones, around 74% of them singletons. The sample taken for sequencing was PBMCs. The source of these receptors is a woman between 65 and 79 years old in good health and CMV-seropositive. The CDR3 runs from the conserved cysteine through the conserved F or W.

>TRBV6-1|TRBJ1-2
CASSVGTANYGYTF
>TRBV2|TRBJ2-3
CASSPLAGGGRDTQYF
>TRBV27|TRBJ2-5
CASSLFRGAQTQYF
>TRBV11-3|TRBJ2-3
CASSFSWSRQGRTDTQYF
>TRBV4-1|TRBJ2-7
CASSRETGGYEQYF
>TRBV4-2|TRBJ2-1
CASSQGTGVEQFF
>TRBV9|TRBJ2-1
CASSVVGRGNEQFF
>TRBV20-1|TRBJ1-4
CSALGREKLFF
>TRBV5-4|TRBJ1-4
CASSLGGARGLGEKLFF
>TRBV10-3|TRBJ1-1
CAITEGRGTEAFF
>TRBV7-9|TRBJ2-3
CASSLVGGVGDTQYF
>TRBV11-2|TRBJ2-5
CASSNARDRVDTQYF
>TRBV7-6|TRBJ2-2
CASSLIPAQTNTGELFF
>TRBV7-8|TRBJ2-1
CASHSGRDTYNEQFF
>TRBV18|TRBJ1-2
CASSPRTGLAANYGYTF
>TRBV4-3|TRBJ2-3
CASSQAARAGGAADTQYF
>TRBV6-5|TRBJ1-5
CASSYSRVSNQPQHF
>TRBV18|TRBJ2-6
CASSPAGRSKSGANVLTF
>TRBV7-8|TRBJ2-2
CASSSGLAGAVNTGELFF
>TRBV6-1|TRBJ1-3
CASSTGFSGNTIYF
>TRBV19|TRBJ1-5
CASSITGGDQPQHF
>TRBV27|TRBJ2-3
CASSLVGLATTDTQYF
>TRBV6-5|TRBJ2-7
CASSYTGAYEQYF
>TRBV2|TRBJ2-1
CASSGGTSVPSYNEQFF
>TRBV7-8|TRBJ2-7
CASSLAGTNEQYF
>TRBV28|.
CASIRDRGSYEQYF
>TRBV7-6|TRBJ2-1
CASSWGLVDYNEQFF
>TRBV5-6|TRBJ1-4
CASSSVGQGKKEKLFF
>TRBV4-3|TRBJ2-2
CASSSGGSNTGELFF
>TRBV11-3|TRBJ2-2
CASSLSLAGSTGELFF
>TRBV4-1|TRBJ1-4
CASSPQGQGTEKLFF
>TRBV28|TRBJ2-7
CASSFPLLQAREQYF
>TRBV7-9|TRBJ1-4
CASSQTLGQGWKKLFF
>TRBV27|TRBJ1-1
CASSLGPVGTTEAFF
>TRBV18|TRBJ2-7
CASSPRGESYEQYF
>TRBV27|TRBJ1-4
CASKRQANEKLFF
>TRBV7-3|TRBJ2-1
CASSSPGSGMTYNEQFF
>TRBV27|TRBJ2-2
CASSSPSLGPGELFF
>TRBV4-2|TRBJ1-5
CASSHPSGGPQHF
>TRBV6-6|TRBJ1-6
CASSRRQGDSPLHF
>TRBV29-1|TRBJ2-7
CSVESIGDYEQYF
>TRBV7-8|TRBJ2-5
CASSLGTVQETQYF
>TRBV18|TRBJ2-7
CASSPQIMGGGSSYEQYF
>TRBV7-9|TRBJ1-2
CASSLQGNGYTF
>TRBV7-9|TRBJ2-5
CASSPPGLRGETQYF
>TRBV7-7|TRBJ2-5
CASSLGRGETQYF
>TRBV28|TRBJ1-6
CASSLMWRAGGSHLHF
>TRBV11-3|TRBJ1-1
CASSLGGQGANTEAFF
>TRBV6-5|TRBJ1-2
CASRQGQGNYGYTF
>TRBV28|TRBJ1-3
CASAFDRIDLTGGGNTIYF
>TRBV19|TRBJ2-3
CASSITRRDTQYF